This T cell receptor beta chain stems from a study of blood T cell repertoires in COVID-19. The assay was immunoSEQ multiplex PCR, and TCRdb's table has in-frame clones only and misses some. The profile shows over 100,000 clones, roughly nine tenths of them singletons. The CDR3 has 15 amino acids. Germline CDR1 is SQVTM and CDR2 is ANQGSEA. Trimming stripped 3 bases from V and 0 bases from J, with 13 bases between. The TCR was taken from a man aged 40-55 years with acute or convalescent COVID-19. The sequenced sample consisted of peripheral blood. The chain joins TRBV29-1 to TRBJ2-3; perhaps TRBD1 as D (8 bases). Here the CDR3 reads CSVDGQGGSTDTQYF. As DNA, the CDR3 is TGCAGCGTTGATGGACAGGGAGGGAGCACAGATACGCAGTATTTT.